This T cell receptor (beta chain) originates from a study of TIL therapy for anti-PD-1-resistant metastatic lung cancer. The libraries were made with immunoSEQ v3. Data came from immunoSEQ multiplex PCR; TCRdb stores just in-frame clones and leaves some out. Found here are over 20,000 clones, over 60% of them singletons; the top ten hold approximately 7%. Germline V CDR1 and CDR2: MNHEY, SMNVEV (reference sequence). V lost 2 bases to trimming and J lost 9 bases, with 11 bases between them. This CDR3 contains 13 residues. The time point denotes: pre-treatment sample, taken before nivolumab and TIL therapy. Most excised metastases sampled were pleural nodules or supraclavicular lymph nodes.

This chain joins TRBV27 and TRBJ1-5; D might be TRBD1 (6 bases). This clonotype was obtained from a person aged 25 to 79 with non-small cell lung cancer. The source was tumor tissue, collected at baseline. The CDR3 protein is CASSLRGFLPQHF. The CDR3 bases are TGTGCCAGCAGTTTAAGGGGGTTTTTGCCCCAGCATTTT.